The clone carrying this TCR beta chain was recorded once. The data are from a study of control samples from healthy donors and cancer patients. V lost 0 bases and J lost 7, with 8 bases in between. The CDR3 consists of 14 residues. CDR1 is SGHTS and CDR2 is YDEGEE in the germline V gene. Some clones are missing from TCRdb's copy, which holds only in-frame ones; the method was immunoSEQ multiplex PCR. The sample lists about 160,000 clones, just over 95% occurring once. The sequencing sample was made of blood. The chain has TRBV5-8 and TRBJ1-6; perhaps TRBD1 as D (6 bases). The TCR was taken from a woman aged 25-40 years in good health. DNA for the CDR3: TGTGCCAGCAGCTTGGTGAGGGGGAATTCACCCCTCCACTTT. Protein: CASSLVRGNSPLHF.